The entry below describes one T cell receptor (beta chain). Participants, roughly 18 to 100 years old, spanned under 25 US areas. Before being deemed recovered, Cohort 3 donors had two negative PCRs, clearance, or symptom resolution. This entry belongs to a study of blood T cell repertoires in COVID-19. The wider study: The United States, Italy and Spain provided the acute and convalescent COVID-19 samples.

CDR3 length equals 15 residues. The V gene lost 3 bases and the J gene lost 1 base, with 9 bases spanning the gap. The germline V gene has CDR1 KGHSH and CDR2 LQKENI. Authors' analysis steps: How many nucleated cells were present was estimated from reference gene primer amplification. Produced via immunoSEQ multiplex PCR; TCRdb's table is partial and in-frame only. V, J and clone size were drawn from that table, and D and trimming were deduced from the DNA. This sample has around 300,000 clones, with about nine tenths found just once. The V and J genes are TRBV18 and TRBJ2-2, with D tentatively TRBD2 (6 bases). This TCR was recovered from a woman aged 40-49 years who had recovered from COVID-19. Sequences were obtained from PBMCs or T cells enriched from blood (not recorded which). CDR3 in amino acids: CASSPRSGNTGELFF. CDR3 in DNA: TGTGCCAGCTCACCGCGTAGCGGGAACACCGGGGAGCTGTTTTTT.